Sequencing of this T cell receptor beta chain was carried out in a study of blood T cell repertoires in COVID-19. With respect to this clone: Other DNA sequences of this sample code for an identical CDR3.

The table came from immunoSEQ multiplex PCR; TCRdb's copy has only in-frame clones and leaves some out. The sample includes hundreds of thousands of clones, 70% to 90% seen only once; the top ten take roughly 3%. This CDR3 is 15 amino acids long. CDR1 is LNHDA and CDR2 is SQIVND in the germline V gene (reference sequence). V was pared by 3 bases and J by 0 bases, with 8 bases between. The rearrangement uses TRBV19 and TRBJ2-2; tentative D call: TRBD1 (5 bases). Material: peripheral blood. This receptor was identified in a man in his late teens or twenties with active or convalescent COVID-19. The CDR3 nucleotides read TGTGCCAGTAGTATCCGGACAACGAACACCGGGGAGCTGTTTTTT. Encoded protein: CASSIRTTNTGELFF.